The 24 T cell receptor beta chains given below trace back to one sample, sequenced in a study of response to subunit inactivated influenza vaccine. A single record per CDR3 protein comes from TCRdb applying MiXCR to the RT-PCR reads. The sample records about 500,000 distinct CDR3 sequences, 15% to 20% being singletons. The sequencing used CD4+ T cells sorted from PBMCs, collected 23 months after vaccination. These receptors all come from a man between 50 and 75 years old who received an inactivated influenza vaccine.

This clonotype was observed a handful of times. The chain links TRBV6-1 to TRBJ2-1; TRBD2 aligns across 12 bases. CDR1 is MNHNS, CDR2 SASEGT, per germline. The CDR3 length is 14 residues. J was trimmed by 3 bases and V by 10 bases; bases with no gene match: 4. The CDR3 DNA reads TGTGCCACCCAGACTAGCGGGGGCTACAATGAGCAGTTCTTC. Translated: CATQTSGGYNEQFF.

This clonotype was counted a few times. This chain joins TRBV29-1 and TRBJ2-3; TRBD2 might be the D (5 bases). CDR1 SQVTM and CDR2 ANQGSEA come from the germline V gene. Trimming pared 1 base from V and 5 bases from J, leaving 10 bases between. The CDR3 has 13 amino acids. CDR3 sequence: CSVEARTRDTQYF. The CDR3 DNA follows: TGCAGCGTTGAAGCCCGGACTCGAGATACGCAGTATTTT.

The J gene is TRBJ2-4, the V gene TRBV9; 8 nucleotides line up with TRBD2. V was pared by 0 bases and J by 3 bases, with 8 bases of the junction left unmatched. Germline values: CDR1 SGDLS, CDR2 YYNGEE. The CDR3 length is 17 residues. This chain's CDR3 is CASSVAFTSGGKNIQYF. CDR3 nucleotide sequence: TGTGCCAGCAGCGTAGCCTTCACTAGCGGCGGCAAAAACATTCAGTACTTC.

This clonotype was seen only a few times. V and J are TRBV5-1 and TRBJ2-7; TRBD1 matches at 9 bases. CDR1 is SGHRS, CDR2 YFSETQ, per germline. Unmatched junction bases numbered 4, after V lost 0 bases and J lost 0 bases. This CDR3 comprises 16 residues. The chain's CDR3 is CASSLGGTGNSYEQYF. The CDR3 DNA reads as TGCGCCAGCAGCTTGGGAGGGACAGGGAACTCCTACGAGCAGTACTTC.

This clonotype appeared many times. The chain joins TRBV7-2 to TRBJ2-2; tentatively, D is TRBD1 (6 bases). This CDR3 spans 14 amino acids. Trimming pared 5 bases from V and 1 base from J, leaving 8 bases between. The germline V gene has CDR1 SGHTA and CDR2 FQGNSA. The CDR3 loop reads CASSKTGNTGELFF. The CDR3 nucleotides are TGTGCCAGCAGCAAGACAGGGAACACCGGGGAGCTGTTTTTT.

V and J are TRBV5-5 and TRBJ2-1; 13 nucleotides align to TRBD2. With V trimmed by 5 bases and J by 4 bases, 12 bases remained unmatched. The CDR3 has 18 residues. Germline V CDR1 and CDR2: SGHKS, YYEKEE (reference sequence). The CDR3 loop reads CASRQNGLAGESYNEQFF. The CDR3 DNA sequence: TGTGCCAGCAGACAAAACGGACTAGCGGGAGAGTCTTACAATGAGCAGTTCTTC.

Written as DNA, the CDR3 is TGCGCCAGCAGCCAAGATCCCGGAACCGGGGAGCTGTTTTTT. Its protein is CASSQDPGTGELFF. The J gene is TRBJ2-2, the V gene TRBV4-3; D is unresolved. The CDR3 sequence is 14 residues long. Deletions cut 0 bases from V and 5 bases from J, with 7 bases between. Germline V gene data show CDR1 as LGHNA and CDR2 as YSLEER.

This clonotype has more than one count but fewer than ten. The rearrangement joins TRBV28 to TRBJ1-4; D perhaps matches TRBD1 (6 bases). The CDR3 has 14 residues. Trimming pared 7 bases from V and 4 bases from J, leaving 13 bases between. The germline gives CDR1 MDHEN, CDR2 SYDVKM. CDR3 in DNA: TGTGCCAGCATGCTGACAGGTGGTAATGAAAAACTGTTTTTT. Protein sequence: CASMLTGGNEKLFF.

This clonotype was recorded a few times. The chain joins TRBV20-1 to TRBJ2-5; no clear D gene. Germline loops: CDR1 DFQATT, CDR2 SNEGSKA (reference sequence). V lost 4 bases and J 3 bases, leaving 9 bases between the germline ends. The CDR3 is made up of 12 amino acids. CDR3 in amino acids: CSATDGEETQYF. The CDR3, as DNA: TGCAGTGCTACGGATGGGGAAGAGACCCAGTACTTC.

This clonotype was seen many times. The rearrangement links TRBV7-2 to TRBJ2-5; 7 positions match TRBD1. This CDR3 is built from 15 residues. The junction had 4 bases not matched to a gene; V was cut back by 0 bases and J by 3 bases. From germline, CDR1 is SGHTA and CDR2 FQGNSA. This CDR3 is CASSLASGQKETQYF. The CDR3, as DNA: TGTGCCAGCAGCTTAGCGTCGGGACAGAAAGAGACCCAGTACTTC.

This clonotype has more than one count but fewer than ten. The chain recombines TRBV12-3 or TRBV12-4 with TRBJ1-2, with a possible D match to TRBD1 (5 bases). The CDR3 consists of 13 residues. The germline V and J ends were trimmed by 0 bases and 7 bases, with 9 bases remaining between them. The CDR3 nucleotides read TGTGCCAGCAGTTTAGCCCAGGGTACTGGCTACACCTTC. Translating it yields CASSLAQGTGYTF.

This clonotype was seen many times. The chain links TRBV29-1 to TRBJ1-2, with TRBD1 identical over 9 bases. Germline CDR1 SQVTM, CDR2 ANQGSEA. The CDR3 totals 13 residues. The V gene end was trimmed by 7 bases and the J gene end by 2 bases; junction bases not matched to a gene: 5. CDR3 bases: TGCAGCGCTAGGGACAGGGTAAACTATGGCTACACCTTC. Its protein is CSARDRVNYGYTF.

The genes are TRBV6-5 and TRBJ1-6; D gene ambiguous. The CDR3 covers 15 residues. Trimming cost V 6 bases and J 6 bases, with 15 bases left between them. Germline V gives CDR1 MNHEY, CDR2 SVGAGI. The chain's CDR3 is CASSYGQTINSPLHF. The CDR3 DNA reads TGTGCCAGCAGCTATGGGCAGACTATTAATTCACCCCTCCACTTT.

The CDR3 loop reads CASSPGVGINEKLFF. DNA of the CDR3: TGCGCCAGCAGCCCGGGGGTAGGGATTAATGAAAAACTGTTTTTT. The rearrangement uses TRBV4-3 and TRBJ1-4, with D possibly matching TRBD1 (5 bases). Germline CDR1 reads LGHNA; CDR2 reads YSLEER. The CDR3 is 15 residues long. With 4 bases removed from V and 4 bases from J, the gap between germline ends came to 13 bases.

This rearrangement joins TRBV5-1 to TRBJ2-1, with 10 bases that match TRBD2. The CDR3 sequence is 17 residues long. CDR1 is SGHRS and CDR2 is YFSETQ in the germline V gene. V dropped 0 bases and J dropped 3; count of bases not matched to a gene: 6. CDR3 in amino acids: CASSLATSSGGYNEQFF. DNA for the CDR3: TGCGCCAGCAGCTTGGCCACTTCTAGCGGGGGCTACAATGAGCAGTTCTTC.

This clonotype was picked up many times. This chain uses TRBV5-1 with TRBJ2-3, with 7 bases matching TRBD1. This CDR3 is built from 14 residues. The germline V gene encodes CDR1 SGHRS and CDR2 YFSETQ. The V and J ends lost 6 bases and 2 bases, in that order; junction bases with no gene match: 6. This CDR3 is CASIRGPTTDTQYF. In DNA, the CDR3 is TGCGCCAGCATAAGGGGGCCAACCACAGATACGCAGTATTTT.

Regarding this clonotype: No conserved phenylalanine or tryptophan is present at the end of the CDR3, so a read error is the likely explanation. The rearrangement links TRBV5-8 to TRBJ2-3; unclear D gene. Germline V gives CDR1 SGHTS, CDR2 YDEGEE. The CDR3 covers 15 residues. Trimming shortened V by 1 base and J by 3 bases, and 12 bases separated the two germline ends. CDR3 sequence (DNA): TGTGCCAGCAGCTTGTATTCCCTTATGACAGATACGCAGTATTCT. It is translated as CASSLYSLMTDTQYS.

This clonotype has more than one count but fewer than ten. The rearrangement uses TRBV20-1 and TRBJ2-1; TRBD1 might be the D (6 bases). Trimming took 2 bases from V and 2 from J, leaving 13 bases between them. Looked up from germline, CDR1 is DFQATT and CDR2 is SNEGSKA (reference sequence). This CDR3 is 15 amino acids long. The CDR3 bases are TGCAGTGCTAGAAAAACAGGGCCCCCCTACAATGAGCAGTTCTTC. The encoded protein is CSARKTGPPYNEQFF.

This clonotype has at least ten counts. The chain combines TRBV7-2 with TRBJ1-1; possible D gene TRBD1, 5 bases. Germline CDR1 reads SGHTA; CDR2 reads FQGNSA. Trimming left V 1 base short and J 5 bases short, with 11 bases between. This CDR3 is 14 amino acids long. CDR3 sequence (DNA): TGTGCCAGCAGCTTAGTGGGGGTCCGGACTGAAGCTTTCTTT. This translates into CASSLVGVRTEAFF. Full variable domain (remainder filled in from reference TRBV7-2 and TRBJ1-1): GAGVSQSPSNKVTEKGKDVELRCDPISGHTALYWYRQSLGQGLEFLIYFQGNSAPDKSGLPSDRFSAERTGGSVSTLTIQRTQQEDSAVYLCASSLVGVRTEAFFGQGTRLTVV.

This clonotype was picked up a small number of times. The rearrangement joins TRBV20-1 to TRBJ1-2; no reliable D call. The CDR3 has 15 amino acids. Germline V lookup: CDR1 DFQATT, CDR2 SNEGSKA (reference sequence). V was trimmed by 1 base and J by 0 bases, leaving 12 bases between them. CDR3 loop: CSARGSGRTNYGYTF. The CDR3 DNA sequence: TGCAGTGCTAGAGGAAGTGGACGCACTAACTATGGCTACACCTTC.

CDR3 in amino acids: CSVSQVQETQYF. The CDR3 coding sequence is TGCAGCGTTTCCCAGGTCCAAGAGACCCAGTACTTC. V usage is TRBV29-1 and J usage is TRBJ2-5; D uncertain. Germline V gene lookup returns CDR1 SQVTM and CDR2 ANQGSEA. The CDR3 consists of 12 residues. The germline V and J ends were trimmed by 5 bases and 1 base, with 8 bases remaining between them.

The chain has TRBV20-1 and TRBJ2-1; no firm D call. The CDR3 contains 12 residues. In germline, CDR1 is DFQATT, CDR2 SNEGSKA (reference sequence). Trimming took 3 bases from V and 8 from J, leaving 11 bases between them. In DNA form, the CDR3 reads TGCAGTGCTAGGAGAGGACCGGATGAGCAGTTCTTC. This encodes CSARRGPDEQFF.

In DNA form, the CDR3 reads TGTGCCAGCAGGGGCAGGGGCTACGAGCAGTACTTC. Translation: CASRGRGYEQYF. V is TRBV27 and J is TRBJ2-7; TRBD1 might be the D (6 bases). The CDR3 loop spans 12 amino acids. Germline V lookup: CDR1 MNHEY, CDR2 SMNVEV (reference sequence). V was cut by 6 bases and J by 3 bases, with 9 bases left in between.

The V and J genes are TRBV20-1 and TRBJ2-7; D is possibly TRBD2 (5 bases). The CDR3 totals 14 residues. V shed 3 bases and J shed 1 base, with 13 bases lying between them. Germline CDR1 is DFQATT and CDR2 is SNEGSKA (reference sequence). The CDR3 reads CSASARARSYEQYF. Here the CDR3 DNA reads TGCAGTGCTAGTGCGCGGGCGCGATCCTACGAGCAGTACTTC.